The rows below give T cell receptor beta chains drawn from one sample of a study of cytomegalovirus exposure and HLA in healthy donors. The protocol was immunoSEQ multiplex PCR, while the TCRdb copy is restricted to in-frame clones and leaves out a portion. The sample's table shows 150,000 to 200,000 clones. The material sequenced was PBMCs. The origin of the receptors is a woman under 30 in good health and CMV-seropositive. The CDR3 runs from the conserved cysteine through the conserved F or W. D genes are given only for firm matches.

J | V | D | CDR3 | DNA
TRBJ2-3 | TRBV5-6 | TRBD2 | CASRRLAGDGSTDTQYF | TGTGCCAGCAGAAGGCTAGCGGGAGACGGTAGCACAGATACGCAGTATTTT
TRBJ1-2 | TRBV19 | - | CASSIAGNYGYTF | TGTGCCAGTAGTATTGCAGGGAACTATGGCTACACCTTC
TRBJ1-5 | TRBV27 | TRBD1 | CASSPDRDQPQHF | TGTGCCAGCTCACCCGACAGGGATCAGCCCCAGCATTTT
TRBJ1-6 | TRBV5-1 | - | CASSITGSSYNSPLHF | TGCGCCAGCAGCATCACAGGGAGCTCCTATAATTCACCCCTCCACTTT
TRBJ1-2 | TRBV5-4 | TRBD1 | CASSWDRFSYGYTF | TGTGCCAGCAGCTGGGACAGGTTCTCCTATGGCTACACCTTC
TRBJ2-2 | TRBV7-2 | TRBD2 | CASSSLAGGRVTGELFF | TGTGCCAGCAGCTCTCTAGCGGGAGGACGGGTCACCGGGGAGCTGTTTTTT
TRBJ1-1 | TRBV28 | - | CASSFLNAGGTEAFF | TGTGCCAGCAGTTTCTTAAACGCCGGGGGCACTGAAGCTTTCTTT
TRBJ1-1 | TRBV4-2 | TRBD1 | CASSLHRGLDTEAFF | TGTGCCAGCAGCCTCCACAGGGGGCTAGACACTGAAGCTTTCTTT
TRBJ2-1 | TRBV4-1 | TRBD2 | CASSQESLAGGYNEQFF | TGCGCCAGCAGCCAAGAGAGCCTAGCGGGAGGGTACAATGAGCAGTTCTTC
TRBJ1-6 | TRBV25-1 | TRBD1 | CASSDRTGGAYNSPLHF | TGTGCCAGCAGTGATCGTACAGGGGGCGCTTATAATTCACCCCTCCACTTT
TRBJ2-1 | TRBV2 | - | CASRKETNEQFF | TGTGCCAGCCGGAAGGAGACCAATGAGCAGTTCTTC
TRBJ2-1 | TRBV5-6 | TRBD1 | CASSPNRGEQFF | TGTGCCAGCAGCCCGAACAGGGGTGAGCAGTTCTTC
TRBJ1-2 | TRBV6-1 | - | CASSPGTNYGYTF | TGTGCCAGCAGCCCCGGGACAAACTATGGCTACACCTTC
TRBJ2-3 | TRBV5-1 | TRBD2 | CASSSTGSPSGEDTQYF | TGCGCCAGCAGCTCAACTGGCAGCCCTAGCGGGGAAGATACGCAGTATTTT
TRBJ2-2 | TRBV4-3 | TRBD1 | CASSVRDRGHTGELFF | TGCGCCAGCAGCGTCCGGGACAGGGGGCACACCGGGGAGCTGTTTTTT
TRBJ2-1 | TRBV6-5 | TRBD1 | CASSYEGTANYNEQFF | TGTGCCAGCAGTTACGAAGGGACAGCAAACTACAATGAGCAGTTCTTC
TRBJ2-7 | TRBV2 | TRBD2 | CVSSALSGRGPYEQYF | TGTGTCAGCAGTGCGCTGAGCGGGAGAGGTCCCTACGAGCAGTACTTC
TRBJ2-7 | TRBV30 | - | CAWSNRVNEQYF | TGTGCCTGGAGCAACAGGGTCAACGAGCAGTACTTC
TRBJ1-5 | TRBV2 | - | CASSEGRRGAGQPQHF | TGTGCCAGCAGTGAAGGTAGAAGGGGCGCCGGTCAGCCCCAGCATTTT
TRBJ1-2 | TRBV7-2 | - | CASSLESTRGYGYTF | TGTGCCAGCAGCTTAGAGTCCACCAGGGGCTATGGCTACACCTTC
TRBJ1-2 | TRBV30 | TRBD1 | CAFWDRLNYGYTF | TGTGCCTTCTGGGACAGGCTTAACTATGGCTACACCTTC
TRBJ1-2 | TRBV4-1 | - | CASSQDPAGSDYGYTF | TGCGCCAGCAGCCAAGATCCCGCAGGGTCAGACTATGGCTACACCTTC
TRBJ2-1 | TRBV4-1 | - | CASSQDRASYNEQFF | TGCGCCAGCAGCCAAGATCGCGCTTCCTACAATGAGCAGTTCTTC
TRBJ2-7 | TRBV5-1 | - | CASSLDSIEQYF | TGCGCCAGCAGCTTGGACTCCATCGAGCAGTACTTC
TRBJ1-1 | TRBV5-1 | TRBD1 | CASSPRDSNTEAFF | TGCGCCAGCAGCCCCCGGGACAGTAACACTGAAGCTTTCTTT
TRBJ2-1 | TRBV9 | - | CASSVAASYNNEQFF | TGTGCCAGCAGCGTAGCCGCTAGCTACAACAATGAGCAGTTCTTC
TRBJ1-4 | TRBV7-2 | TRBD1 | CASRAGTATNEKLFF | TGTGCCAGCAGAGCCGGGACAGCAACTAATGAAAAACTGTTTTTT
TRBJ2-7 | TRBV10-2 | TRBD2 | CASSIGGGREQYF | TGCGCCAGCTCGATCGGGGGGGGGCGCGAGCAGTACTTC
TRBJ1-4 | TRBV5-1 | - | CASSFTGTRDEKLFF | TGCGCCAGCAGCTTTACCGGGACTCGGGATGAAAAACTGTTTTTT
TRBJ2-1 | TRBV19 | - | CASSIVVSSYNEQFF | TGTGCCAGTAGTATTGTCGTTAGCTCCTACAATGAGCAGTTCTTC
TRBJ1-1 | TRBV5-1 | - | CASILQGGTEAFF | TGCGCCAGCATCCTTCAGGGCGGCACTGAAGCTTTCTTT
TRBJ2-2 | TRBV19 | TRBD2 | CASIRKAGGVTGELFF | TGTGCCAGTATCCGGAAAGCGGGAGGTGTCACCGGGGAGCTGTTTTTT
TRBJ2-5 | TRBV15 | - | CATSRGQEQETQYF | TGTGCCACCAGCAGAGGACAGGAACAAGAGACCCAGTACTTC
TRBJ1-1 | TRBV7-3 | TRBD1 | CASRGSTGVEAFF | TGTGCCAGCAGGGGTAGTACAGGGGTTGAAGCTTTCTTT
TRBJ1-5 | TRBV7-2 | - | CASSTRGGGINQPQHF | TGTGCCAGCAGCACTAGAGGTGGGGGGATCAATCAGCCCCAGCATTTT
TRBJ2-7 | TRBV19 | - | CASSYRSPSYEQYF | TGTGCCAGTAGTTACAGGTCACCCTCCTACGAGCAGTACTTC
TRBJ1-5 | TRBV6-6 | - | CASSPGSNQPQHF | TGTGCCAGCAGCCCAGGGAGCAATCAGCCCCAGCATTTT
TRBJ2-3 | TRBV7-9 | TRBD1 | CASSLGRTGTDTQYF | TGTGCCAGCAGCTTAGGCCGGACAGGGACAGATACGCAGTATTTT
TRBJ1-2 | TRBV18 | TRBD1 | CASSHGQGTQNYGYTF | TGTGCCAGCTCACATGGACAGGGTACCCAAAACTATGGCTACACCTTC
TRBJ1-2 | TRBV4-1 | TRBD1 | CASSQDPGQYYGYTF | TGCGCCAGCAGCCAAGATCCGGGACAGTACTATGGCTACACCTTC
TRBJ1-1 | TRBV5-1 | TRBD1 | CASSYRTGENTEAFF | TGCGCCAGCAGCTATCGGACAGGGGAGAACACTGAAGCTTTCTTT
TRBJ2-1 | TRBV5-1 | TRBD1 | CASRRDRVIEQFF | TGCGCCAGCAGAAGGGACAGGGTGATTGAGCAGTTCTTC
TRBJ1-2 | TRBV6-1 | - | CASSETGLGYGYTF | TGTGCCAGCAGCGAAACGGGGTTGGGGTATGGCTACACCTTC
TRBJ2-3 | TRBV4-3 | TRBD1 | CASSQDWDRGTDTQYF | TGCGCCAGCAGCCAAGATTGGGACAGGGGCACAGATACGCAGTATTTT
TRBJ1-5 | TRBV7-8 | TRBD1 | CASSLDRGYNQPQHF | TGTGCCAGCAGCTTAGACAGGGGTTATAATCAGCCCCAGCATTTT
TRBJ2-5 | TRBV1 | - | CTSSRNRGASGGSETQYF | TGCACCAGCAGCCGGAACCGGGGGGCTAGCGGGGGGTCGGAGACCCAGTACTTC
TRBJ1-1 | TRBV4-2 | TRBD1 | CASSLPGQGGTEAFF | TGTGCCAGCAGCCTTCCAGGACAGGGGGGGACTGAAGCTTTCTTT
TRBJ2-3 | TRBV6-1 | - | CASSDHGRTVGMYF | TGTGCCAGCAGTGATCATGGGAGGACGGTTGGGATGTATTTT
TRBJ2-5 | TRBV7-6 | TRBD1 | CASGTGDGLGTQYF | TGTGCCAGCGGAACAGGGGATGGATTGGGGACCCAGTACTTC
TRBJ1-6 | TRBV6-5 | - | CASAVQLPSPLHF | TGTGCCTCCGCCGTTCAGTTACCTTCACCCCTCCACTTT
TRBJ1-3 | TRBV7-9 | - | CASSLASSGVSGNTIYF | TGTGCCAGCAGCTTAGCGAGTTCGGGGGTCTCTGGAAACACCATATATTTT
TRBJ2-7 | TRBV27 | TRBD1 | CASTQTGERYEQYF | TGTGCCAGCACCCAAACAGGGGAACGCTACGAGCAGTACTTC
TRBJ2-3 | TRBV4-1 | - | CASSRETGSSDTQYF | TGCGCCAGCAGCCGAGAAACAGGGTCCTCAGATACGCAGTATTTT
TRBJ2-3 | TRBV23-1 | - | CASRHTKSSTDTQYF | TGCGCCAGCAGACACACCAAATCTAGCACAGATACGCAGTATTTT